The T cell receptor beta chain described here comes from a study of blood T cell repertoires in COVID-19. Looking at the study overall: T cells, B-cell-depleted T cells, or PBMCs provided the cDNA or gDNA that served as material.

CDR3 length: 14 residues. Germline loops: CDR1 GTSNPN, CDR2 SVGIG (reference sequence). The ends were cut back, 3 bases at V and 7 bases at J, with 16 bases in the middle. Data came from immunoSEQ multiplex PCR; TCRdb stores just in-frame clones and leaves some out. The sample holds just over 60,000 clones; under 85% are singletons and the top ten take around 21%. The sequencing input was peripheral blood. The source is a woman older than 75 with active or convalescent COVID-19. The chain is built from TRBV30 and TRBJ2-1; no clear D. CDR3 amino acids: CAWRISPAANEQFF. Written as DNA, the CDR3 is TGTGCCTGGAGAATCTCGCCCGCGGCGAATGAGCAGTTCTTC.